Each of the 20 T cell receptor beta chains below was sequenced from the same sample in a study of kidney transplant recipient with SARS-CoV-2 infection. One entry per CDR3 protein results from TCRdb running MiXCR on the reads. Seen here are 200,000 to 300,000 distinct CDR3 sequences, more than 25% observed once, and the top ten hold under 7.5%. The sample was a blood sample, taken at baseline and between days 110 and 120 from a kidney transplant recipient. These receptors all stem from a male patient in his thirties who had COVID-19 and was a kidney transplant recipient. Some T cells may have come from the graft donor.

This clonotype was seen repeatedly, ten times or more. The junction and the germline gene differ at one end; a read error may be behind it. The chain couples TRBV3-1 to TRBJ2-7; D call uncertain. Germline V gives CDR1 LGHDT, CDR2 YNNKEL (reference sequence). The CDR3 is 15 residues long. CDR3 region: CASSQDLLPSYEQYF. CDR3 bases: TGTGCCAGCAGTCAAGACCTCCTGCCCTCCTACGAGCAGTACTTC.

Points on this clonotype: One end of the junction does not line up with germline, which may come from a read error. The V call is TRBV3-1, the J call TRBJ2-5; D uncertain. There are 17 residues in the CDR3. Germline loops: CDR1 LGHDT, CDR2 YNNKEL (reference sequence). CDR3 sequence (DNA): TGTGCCAACAGCGTTCGCACTCCCATTTCTTTCTCTGAGACCCAGTATTTC. Its protein product is CANSVRTPISFSETQYF.

This chain uses TRBV7-9 with TRBJ1-6; the D is unclear. Germline lookup yields CDR1 SEHNR and CDR2 FQNEAQ (reference sequence). The CDR3 is 12 amino acids. The V and J ends lost 5 bases and 11 bases respectively, with 10 bases between them. In DNA form, the CDR3 reads TGTGCCAGCAGCCCCCCATCAACACCCCTCCACTTT. It is translated as CASSPPSTPLHF.

V gene TRBV7-3 combines with J gene TRBJ2-1; 10 bases agree with TRBD2. Germline lookup yields CDR1 SGHTA and CDR2 FQGTGA. V lost 5 bases, J lost 8 bases, and 9 bases stayed unmatched. The CDR3 length is 15 residues. CDR3 DNA: TGTGCCAGCAGCCCCCAAGCGGGAGGGTGGGATGAGCAGTTCTTC. Protein sequence: CASSPQAGGWDEQFF. Supplemented by reference TRBV7-3 and TRBJ2-1, the full variable domain reads GAGVSQTPSNKVTEKGKYVELRCDPISGHTALYWYRQSLGQGPEFLIYFQGTGAADDSGLPNDRFFAVRPEGSVSTLKIQRTERGDSAVYLCASSPQAGGWDEQFFGPGTRLTVL.

This clonotype has a handful of counts. The J gene is TRBJ2-6, the V gene TRBV8-2. TRBV8-2 is a recognized pseudogene. The CDR3 sequence is 17 residues long. The CDR3 loop is CGNLTRITQSRANVLTF. The DNA of the CDR3 is TGTGGCAATTTAACAAGGATAACACAAAGTCGGGCCAACGTCCTGACTTTC.

This clonotype was seen at least ten times. The chain carries TRBV25-1 and TRBJ1-2; TRBD1 aligns across 9 bases. The CDR3 runs to 15 residues. The V segment lost 2 bases and the J segment 8 bases; nucleotides outside the gene matches: 9. The germline V gene has CDR1 MGHDK and CDR2 SYGVNS. As DNA, the CDR3 is TGTGCCAGCAGTGAAGTGGGACAGGGTGCTGAGGGCTACACCTTC. Translation: CASSEVGQGAEGYTF.

This clonotype was seen ten or more times. The J gene is TRBJ2-6, the V gene TRBV4-1, with no clear D. Germline CDR1 MGHRA, CDR2 YSYEKL. Between the trimmed V and J ends, which lost 4 bases and 5 bases, there was a span of 24 bases. The CDR3 is 19 amino acids. The CDR3 nucleotides are TGCGCCAGCAGCCGAGTTAGCCTAGAACCACAAAGTCGGGCCAACGTCCTGACTTTC. Protein: CASSRVSLEPQSRANVLTF.

This clonotype was seen repeatedly, ten times or more. The chain links TRBV10-3 to TRBJ1-5, with TRBD1 matching over 11 bases. The CDR3 has 16 residues. Germline assignment: CDR1 ENHRY and CDR2 SYGVKD. Trimming at V came to 8 bases and at J to 7 bases, leaving 13 bases not matched to a gene. The CDR3 sequence: CAISGTGGGTAQPQHF. CDR3 in DNA: TGTGCCATCTCCGGGACAGGGGGGGGAACAGCACAGCCCCAGCATTTT.

This clonotype was seen at least ten times. The V call is TRBV19, the J call TRBJ2-7; 8 nucleotides agree with TRBD2. CDR1 LNHDA and CDR2 SQIVND come from the germline V gene (reference sequence). V dropped 10 bases and J dropped 3; count of bases not matched to a gene: 11. The CDR3 contains 14 residues. The CDR3 region is CATSPTGGIYEQYF. The CDR3 bases are TGTGCCACTTCCCCCACGGGAGGGATCTACGAGCAGTACTTC.

A word on this clonotype: This sequence may be a read error, since a much larger clone differs from it by one base. Written as DNA, the CDR3 is TGTGCCAGCGGTGTCACGGGGAGCTCTGGAAACACCATATATTTT. This encodes CASGVTGSSGNTIYF. The chain couples TRBV2 to TRBJ1-3; D is unresolved. Germline CDR1 SNHLY, CDR2 FYNNEI. V lost 8 bases and J 0 bases, leaving 14 bases between the germline ends. This CDR3 contains 15 residues.

The rearrangement links TRBV27 to TRBJ2-3; no firm D call. The CDR3 is 12 residues long. CDR1 is MNHEY and CDR2 is SMNVEV in the germline V gene (reference sequence). V lost 5 bases and J 2 bases, leaving 5 bases between the germline ends. CDR3 nucleotides: TGTGCCAGCAGTATCAACACAGATACGCAGTATTTT. This gives the protein CASSINTDTQYF.

This sequence joins TRBV5-6 and TRBJ2-2; TRBD1 matches 8 bases. Germline V gene sequence: CDR1 SGHDT, CDR2 YYEEEE. V shed 1 base and J 6 bases; nucleotides not matched to a gene: 5. The CDR3 runs 15 residues. CDR3 in amino acids: CASSLLDRVSGELFF. The CDR3 nucleotides read TGTGCCAGCAGCTTGTTGGACAGGGTCTCCGGGGAGCTGTTTTTT.

This clonotype has ten or more counts. The chain has TRBV7-7 and TRBJ1-2; D unclear. CDR1 and CDR2 from the germline V gene are SSHAT and FNYEAQ (reference sequence). CDR3 length: 17 amino acids. V was pared by 5 bases and J by 4 bases, with 23 bases between. This chain's CDR3 is CASSACVKCRKTYGYTF. The CDR3 DNA is TGTGCCAGCAGCGCTTGTGTTAAGTGCCGAAAGACCTATGGCTACACCTTC. The whole variable domain, filled in from reference TRBV7-7 and TRBJ1-2, reads GAGVSQSPRYKVTKRGQDVTLRCDPISSHATLYWYQQALGQGPEFLTYFNYEAQPDKSGLPSDRFSAERPEGSISTLTIQRTEQRDSAMYRCASSACVKCRKTYGYTFGSGTRLTVV.

This clonotype was observed at least ten times. The chain links TRBV25-1 to TRBJ1-2; the D is unclear. The CDR3 runs 17 residues. Germline CDR1 is MGHDK and CDR2 is SYGVNS. V lost 5 bases to trimming and J lost 4 bases, with 23 bases between them. CDR3 loop: CASSIGVELGKTYGYTF. CDR3 bases: TGTGCCAGCAGTATCGGGGTAGAACTGGGAAAGACCTATGGCTACACCTTC.

This clonotype has at least ten counts. The junction shows a germline mismatch at one end, possibly a read error. The rearrangement uses TRBV30 and TRBJ1-5; 9 positions match TRBD1. Germline lookup yields CDR1 GTSNPN and CDR2 SVGIG (reference sequence). This CDR3 has 11 residues. Here the CDR3 DNA reads TGTGCCTGGTCTTCGGGGACAGGGTTGGCTTTT. Translation gives CAWSSGTGLAF.

This chain links TRBV9 with TRBJ2-2, with 15 bases matching TRBD2. The CDR3 is 15 amino acids. J was trimmed by 4 bases and V by 7 bases; bases with no gene match: 2. From germline, CDR1 is SGDLS and CDR2 YYNGEE. CDR3 loop: CASAGLAGGTGELFF. Written as DNA, the CDR3 is TGTGCCAGCGCGGGACTAGCGGGAGGCACCGGGGAGCTGTTTTTT.

This clonotype appeared many times. This chain uses TRBV28 with TRBJ1-2; 10 bases align to TRBD1. The V gene's germline CDR1 is MDHEN and CDR2 SYDVKM. This CDR3 comprises 13 residues. The J segment lost 6 bases and the V segment lost 6 bases, leaving 4 bases of the junction unmatched. The CDR3 spells CASRDRGRDGYTF. In nucleotides, the CDR3 is TGTGCCAGCAGGGACAGGGGGAGGGATGGCTACACCTTC.

This clonotype was picked up one time. A clone one base away is much larger, so this may be a read error. J is TRBJ2-6 and V is TRBV18; the D gene is possibly TRBD1 (5 bases). This CDR3 is built from 19 residues. Germline V CDR1 and CDR2: KGHSH, LQKENI. Trimming shortened V by 8 bases and J by 5 bases, and 28 bases separated the two germline ends. This chain's CDR3 is CASPEEGGHLQSRANVLTF. The CDR3 coding sequence is TGTGCCAGCCCAGAAGAAGGCGGACATTTACAAAGTCGGGCCAACGTCCTGACTTTC.

This clonotype was seen repeatedly, ten times or more. The chain recombines TRBV15 with TRBJ2-5, with a possible D match to TRBD1 (6 bases). Trimming shortened V by 5 bases and J by 3 bases, and 10 bases separated the two germline ends. Germline V gene lookup returns CDR1 LNHNV and CDR2 YYDKDF (reference sequence). The CDR3 consists of 13 residues. The CDR3 region has the DNA TGTGCCACCAGCGCTAACAGGGAAGAGACCCAGTACTTC. Translation gives CATSANREETQYF.

This chain links TRBV2 with TRBJ2-3, with D possibly matching TRBD1 (6 bases). V was cut by 6 bases and J by 0 bases, with 13 bases left in between. This CDR3 has 15 amino acids. CDR1 and CDR2 from the germline V gene are SNHLY and FYNNEI. CDR3 region: CASSGQTTSTDTQYF. Written as DNA, the CDR3 is TGTGCCAGCAGCGGACAGACTACTAGCACAGATACGCAGTATTTT.